One sample yielded the 21 T cell receptor beta chains listed below, sequenced in a study of patients and donors after allogeneic stem cell transplantation. MiXCR, applied by TCRdb to the RT-PCR reads, yields one record per CDR3 protein. Of approximately 200,000 distinct CDR3 sequences listed, 40% to 45% were seen once; the top ten hold around 35%. Sequencing was done on a sample of blood, either unsorted or a sorted T cell fraction (not recorded which). The receptor set was obtained from a human donor who was either an allogeneic HSCT recipient or a stem cell or donor lymphocyte infusion donor (not recorded which). It is not recorded whose cells these are; they may come from a transplant donor.

V and J are TRBV12-3 or TRBV12-4 and TRBJ2-2; D remains ambiguous. Trimming shortened V by 3 bases and J by 5 bases, and 7 bases separated the two germline ends. The CDR3 is 13 residues long. This chain's CDR3 is CASSFGLTGELFF. The CDR3 region has the DNA TGTGCCAGCAGTTTTGGGTTGACCGGGGAGCTGTTTTTT.

This chain connects TRBV20-1 to TRBJ1-1; 7 bases align to TRBD1. In germline, CDR1 is DFQATT, CDR2 SNEGSKA (reference sequence). CDR3 size: 11 residues. V was pared by 5 bases and J by 8 bases, with 5 bases of the junction left unmatched. The CDR3, as DNA: TGCAGTGCTTGGTGGACAGGCGAAGCTTTCTTT. Its translation: CSAWWTGEAFF.

This sequence joins TRBV24-1 and TRBJ2-5, with D unclear. V was pared by 3 bases and J by 5 bases, with 9 bases between. Germline V gene lookup returns CDR1 KGHDR and CDR2 SFDVKD. The CDR3 runs to 13 residues. The CDR3 DNA follows: TGTGCCACCAGTGATCCCGCAGTCGAGACCCAGTACTTC. This sequence encodes CATSDPAVETQYF.

This clonotype was seen only a few times. The V call is TRBV28, the J call TRBJ2-7, with D perhaps matching TRBD1 or TRBD2 (5 bases each). Germline V lookup: CDR1 MDHEN, CDR2 SYDVKM. The V and J ends lost 4 bases and 0 bases respectively, with 13 bases between them. CDR3 size: 15 residues. CDR3 residues: CASSSLGTSSYEQYF. The CDR3 region has the DNA TGTGCCAGCAGTTCGCTGGGGACCAGCTCCTACGAGCAGTACTTC. Looking up the rest from reference TRBV28 and TRBJ2-7 gives the full variable domain: DVKVTQSSRYLVKRTGEKVFLECVQDMDHENMFWYRQDPGLGLRLIYFSYDVKMKEKGDIPEGYSVSREKKERFSLILESASTNQTSMYLCASSSLGTSSYEQYFGPGTRLTVT.

This clonotype has more than one count but fewer than ten. CDR3 sequence reads: CASSLTGDLSTDTQYF. The CDR3 DNA sequence: TGTGCCAGCAGTTTAACCGGGGACCTCAGCACAGATACGCAGTATTTT. V gene TRBV12-3 or TRBV12-4 combines with J gene TRBJ2-3; D is tentatively TRBD1 or TRBD2 (5 bases each). The CDR3 extends over 16 amino acids. Trimming stripped 2 bases from V and 0 bases from J, with 12 bases between.

This clonotype turned up a few times. V and J are TRBV18 and TRBJ1-1, with unresolved D. V lost 3 bases, J lost 11 bases, and 19 bases lay in between. Germline values: CDR1 KGHSH, CDR2 LQKENI. The CDR3 runs to 14 residues. The CDR3 here is CASSPRGLPRWAFF. In nucleotides, the CDR3 is TGTGCCAGCTCACCCCGAGGATTACCCAGGTGGGCTTTCTTT.

V gene TRBV7-3 combines with J gene TRBJ2-3; 11 positions match TRBD2. Losses at the gene ends were 1 base for V and 2 bases for J; bases not matched to a gene: 17. Germline loops: CDR1 SGHTA, CDR2 FQGTGA. The CDR3 is 21 residues long. CDR3 DNA sequence: TGTGCCAGCAGCTTAAACCCACTACCGCTTAGCGGGAGGGCCCTCACAGATACGCAGTATTTT. This encodes CASSLNPLPLSGRALTDTQYF.

J is TRBJ2-7 and V is TRBV7-6; TRBD2 might be the D (6 bases). V dropped 0 bases and J dropped 6 bases, with 9 bases sitting between them. CDR1 and CDR2 (germline): SGHVS, FNYEAQ. The CDR3 loop spans 13 amino acids. The CDR3 nucleotides are TGTGCCAGCAGCTTAGCGGGAGGAGCCGAGCAGTACTTC. This codes for CASSLAGGAEQYF.

V usage is TRBV5-1 and J usage is TRBJ2-5; D is ambiguous. V was trimmed by 2 bases and J by 4 bases, leaving 9 bases between them. The CDR3 loop spans 13 amino acids. CDR1 is SGHRS and CDR2 is YFSETQ in the germline V gene. The CDR3 region has the DNA TGCGCCAGCAGCTTCTTGACGGGAGAGACCCAGTACTTC. This encodes CASSFLTGETQYF. Using reference TRBV5-1 and TRBJ2-5 for the parts outside the CDR3, the full variable domain is KAGVTQTPRYLIKTRGQQVTLSCSPISGHRSVSWYQQTPGQGLQFLFEYFSETQRNKGNFPGRFSGRQFSNSRSEMNVSTLELGDSALYLCASSFLTGETQYFGPGTRLLVL.

In this sample, this clonotype turned up a few times. The V gene is TRBV11-3, the J gene TRBJ2-1, with 9 bases identical to TRBD2. Germline CDR1 reads SGHNT; CDR2 reads YENEEA. Germline trimming cut 5 bases from V and 5 bases from J; bases unmatched to any gene: 4. This CDR3 region has 14 residues. The CDR3 DNA sequence: TGTGCCAGCAGCATTAGCGGGAGACACAATGAGCAGTTCTTC. It is translated as CASSISGRHNEQFF.

The chain couples TRBV12-3 or TRBV12-4 to TRBJ1-1; D uncertain. Trimming stripped 2 bases from V and 8 bases from J, with 6 bases between. The CDR3 extends over 11 amino acids. CDR3 region: CASSLNAEAFF. DNA for the CDR3: TGTGCCAGCAGTTTAAATGCCGAAGCTTTCTTT.

The rearrangement links TRBV28 to TRBJ2-7; 9 positions agree with TRBD1. CDR3 size: 18 residues. The germline V gene has CDR1 MDHEN and CDR2 SYDVKM. V shed 0 bases and J 4 bases; nucleotides not matched to a gene: 13. CDR3 sequence (DNA): TGTGCCAGCAGTTTATGGGGAATAAAACAGGGGGCGCATTACGAGCAGTACTTC. This gives the protein CASSLWGIKQGAHYEQYF. The full variable domain, rest sourced from reference TRBV28 and TRBJ2-7, is DVKVTQSSRYLVKRTGEKVFLECVQDMDHENMFWYRQDPGLGLRLIYFSYDVKMKEKGDIPEGYSVSREKKERFSLILESASTNQTSMYLCASSLWGIKQGAHYEQYFGPGTRLTVT.

J is TRBJ1-1 and V is TRBV4-2; D is uncertain. The V and J ends lost 0 bases and 11 bases respectively, with 13 bases between them. Germline V CDR1 and CDR2: LGHNA, YNFKEQ. The CDR3 consists of 13 residues. The CDR3 region is CASSQDGRPRAFF. CDR3 nucleotide sequence: TGTGCCAGCAGCCAAGACGGCCGGCCCAGGGCTTTCTTT.

V gene TRBV7-9 combines with J gene TRBJ1-1, with D unclear. The CDR3 loop spans 15 amino acids. Trimming stripped 3 bases from V and 8 bases from J, with 19 bases between. The germline V gene has CDR1 SEHNR and CDR2 FQNEAQ (reference sequence). The CDR3 DNA sequence: TGTGCCAGCAGCTTTCTTCCTAGAGGAAATATCGAAGCTTTCTTT. It codes for CASSFLPRGNIEAFF.

The chain couples TRBV29-1 to TRBJ2-1; D tentatively fits TRBD1 or TRBD2 (5 bases each). Germline V gives CDR1 SQVTM, CDR2 ANQGSEA. The V and J ends lost 5 bases and 10 bases respectively, with 12 bases between them. The CDR3 is 11 amino acids. CDR3 DNA: TGCAGCGTTTGGGGGACGGAGGAGCAGTTCTTC. Translating it yields CSVWGTEEQFF.

The genes are TRBV28 and TRBJ1-5; no reliable D call. The CDR3 runs to 13 residues. The V gene's germline CDR1 is MDHEN and CDR2 SYDVKM. V lost 11 bases, J lost 0 bases, and 11 bases lay in between. For the CDR3, the DNA is TGTGCCGGTGGGCCGTATAGCAATCAGCCCCAGCATTTT. As protein: CAGGPYSNQPQHF. Together with reference TRBV28 and TRBJ1-5, the CDR3 gives the full variable domain: DVKVTQSSRYLVKRTGEKVFLECVQDMDHENMFWYRQDPGLGLRLIYFSYDVKMKEKGDIPEGYSVSREKKERFSLILESASTNQTSMYLCAGGPYSNQPQHFGDGTRLSIL.

This clonotype was seen only a few times. Relative to the germline gene, one junction end is altered; a read error may explain this. J is TRBJ2-7 and V is TRBV4-3, with 11 bases identical to TRBD2. This CDR3 comprises 15 residues. CDR1 and CDR2 (germline): LGHNA, YSLEER. The DNA for the CDR3 is TGTGCCAGCAGCCAAGAAACTAGCGGGAGCTACGAGCAGTACTTC. As protein: CASSQETSGSYEQYF.

This clonotype was seen more than once but under ten times. The chain joins TRBV12-3 or TRBV12-4 to TRBJ1-1; D might be TRBD1 (6 bases). This CDR3 region has 15 residues. V lost 5 bases and J lost 0, with 13 bases in between. The CDR3 region has the DNA TGTGCCAGCAGTCCCTACAGGGCGTTGAACACTGAAGCTTTCTTT. The encoded protein is CASSPYRALNTEAFF.

This chain joins TRBV30 and TRBJ1-1; TRBD1 aligns across 8 bases. The germline V gene encodes CDR1 GTSNPN and CDR2 SVGIG (reference sequence). V shed 0 bases, J shed 6 bases, and the junction held 9 bases outside the gene matches. The CDR3 runs to 15 residues. CDR3 coding DNA: TGTGCCTGGAGTGTACTAGGACAGGGTGGGCCTGAAGCTTTCTTT. Its translation: CAWSVLGQGGPEAFF.

The chain carries TRBV12-3 or TRBV12-4 and TRBJ2-3; 7 bases match TRBD2. The junction had 12 bases not matched to a gene; V was cut back by 3 bases and J by 3 bases. The CDR3 runs to 17 residues. The CDR3 bases are TGTGCCAGCAGTTTGGTCGTTAGGCCGGGAGGTACAGATACGCAGTATTTT. As protein: CASSLVVRPGGTDTQYF.

The chain employs TRBV9 and TRBJ2-7; D perhaps matches TRBD1 (5 bases). This CDR3 has 15 residues. From germline, CDR1 is SGDLS and CDR2 YYNGEE. The V end was cut by 0 bases, the J end by 2 bases, with 12 bases between. The CDR3 spells CASSVEPGLTYEQYF. CDR3 coding DNA: TGTGCCAGCAGCGTAGAGCCAGGGCTAACCTACGAGCAGTACTTC.